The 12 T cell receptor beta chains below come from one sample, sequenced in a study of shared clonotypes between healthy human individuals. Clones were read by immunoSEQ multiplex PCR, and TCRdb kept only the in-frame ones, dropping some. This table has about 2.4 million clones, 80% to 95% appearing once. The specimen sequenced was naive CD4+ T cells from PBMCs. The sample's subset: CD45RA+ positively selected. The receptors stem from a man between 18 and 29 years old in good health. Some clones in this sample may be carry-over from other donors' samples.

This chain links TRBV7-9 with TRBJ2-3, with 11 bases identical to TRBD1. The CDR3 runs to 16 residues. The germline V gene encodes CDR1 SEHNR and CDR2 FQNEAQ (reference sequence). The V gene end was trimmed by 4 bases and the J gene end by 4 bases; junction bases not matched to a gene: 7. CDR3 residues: CASSSRTGGRADTQYF. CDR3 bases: TGTGCCAGCAGCTCCCGGACAGGGGGCCGCGCAGATACGCAGTATTTT.

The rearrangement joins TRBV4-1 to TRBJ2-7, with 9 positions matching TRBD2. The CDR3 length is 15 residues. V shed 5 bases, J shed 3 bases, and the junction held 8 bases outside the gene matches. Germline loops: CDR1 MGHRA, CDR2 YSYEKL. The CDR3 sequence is CASSVPSGNLYEQYF. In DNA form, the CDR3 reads TGCGCCAGCAGCGTCCCTAGCGGGAACCTCTACGAGCAGTACTTC.

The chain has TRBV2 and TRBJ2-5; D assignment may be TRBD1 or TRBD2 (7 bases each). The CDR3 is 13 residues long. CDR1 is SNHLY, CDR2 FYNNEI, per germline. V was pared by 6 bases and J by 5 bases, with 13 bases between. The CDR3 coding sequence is TGTGCCAGCAGGCGGGGAGGGGGCGAGACCCAGTACTTC. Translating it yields CASRRGGGETQYF.

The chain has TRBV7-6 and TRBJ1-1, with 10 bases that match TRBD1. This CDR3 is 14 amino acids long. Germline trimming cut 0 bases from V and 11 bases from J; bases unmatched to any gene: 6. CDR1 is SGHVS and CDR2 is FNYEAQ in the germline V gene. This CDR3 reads CASSLARTGGSAFF. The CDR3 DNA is TGTGCCAGCAGCTTAGCGCGGACAGGGGGATCCGCTTTCTTT. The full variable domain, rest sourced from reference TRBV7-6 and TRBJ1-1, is GAGVSQSPRYKVTKRGQDVALRCDPISGHVSLYWYRQALGQGPEFLTYFNYEAQQDKSGLPNDRFSAERPEGSISTLTIQRTEQRDSAMYRCASSLARTGGSAFFGQGTRLTVV.

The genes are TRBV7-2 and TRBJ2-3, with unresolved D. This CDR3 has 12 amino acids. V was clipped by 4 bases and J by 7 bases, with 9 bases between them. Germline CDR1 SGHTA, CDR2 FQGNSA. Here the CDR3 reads CASSWKGNTQYF. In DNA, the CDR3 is TGTGCCAGCAGCTGGAAGGGAAATACGCAGTATTTT.

The CDR3 spells CASSADRVYEQYF. CDR3 in DNA: TGTGCCAGCAGTGCTGACAGGGTGTACGAGCAGTACTTC. V usage is TRBV2 and J usage is TRBJ2-7, with 7 nucleotides matching TRBD1. The CDR3 is made up of 13 amino acids. The V and J ends lost 4 bases and 4 bases, in that order; junction bases with no gene match: 4. Per the germline V gene, CDR1 is SNHLY and CDR2 is FYNNEI.

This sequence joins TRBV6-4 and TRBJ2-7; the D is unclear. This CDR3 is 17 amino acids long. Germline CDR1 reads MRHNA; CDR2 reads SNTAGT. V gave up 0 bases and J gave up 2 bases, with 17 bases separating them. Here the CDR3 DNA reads TGTGCCAGCAGTGACTCGGGCCCAGCCTTTTACGCCTACGAGCAGTACTTC. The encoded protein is CASSDSGPAFYAYEQYF.

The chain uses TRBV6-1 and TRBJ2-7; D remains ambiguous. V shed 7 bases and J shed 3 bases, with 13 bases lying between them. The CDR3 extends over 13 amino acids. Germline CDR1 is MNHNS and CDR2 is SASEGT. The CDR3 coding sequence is TGTGCCAGCAACTGGGCGTCTAACTACGAGCAGTACTTC. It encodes CASNWASNYEQYF.

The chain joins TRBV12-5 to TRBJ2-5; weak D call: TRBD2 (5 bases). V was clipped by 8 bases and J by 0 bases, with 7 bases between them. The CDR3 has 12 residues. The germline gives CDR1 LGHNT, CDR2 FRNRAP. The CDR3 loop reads CASRRDQETQYF. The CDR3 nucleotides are TGTGCTAGTAGGCGGGACCAAGAGACCCAGTACTTC.

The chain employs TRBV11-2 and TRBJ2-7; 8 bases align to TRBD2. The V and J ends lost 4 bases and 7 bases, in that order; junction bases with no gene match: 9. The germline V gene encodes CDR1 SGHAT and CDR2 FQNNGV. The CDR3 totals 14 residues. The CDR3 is CASSSASGLEEQYF. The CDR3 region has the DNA TGTGCCAGCAGCTCAGCTAGCGGGCTTGAAGAGCAGTACTTC.

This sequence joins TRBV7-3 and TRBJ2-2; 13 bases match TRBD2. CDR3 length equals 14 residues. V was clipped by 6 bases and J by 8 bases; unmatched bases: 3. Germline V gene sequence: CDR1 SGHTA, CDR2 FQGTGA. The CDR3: CASRRTSGSGELFF. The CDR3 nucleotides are TGTGCCAGCAGGCGGACTAGCGGGAGTGGGGAGCTGTTTTTT.

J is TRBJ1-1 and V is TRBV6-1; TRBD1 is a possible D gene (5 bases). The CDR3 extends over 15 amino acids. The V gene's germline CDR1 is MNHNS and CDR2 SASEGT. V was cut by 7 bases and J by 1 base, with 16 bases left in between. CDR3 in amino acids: CASTVARAANTEAFF. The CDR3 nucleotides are TGTGCCAGCACCGTCGCCAGGGCGGCGAACACTGAAGCTTTCTTT.